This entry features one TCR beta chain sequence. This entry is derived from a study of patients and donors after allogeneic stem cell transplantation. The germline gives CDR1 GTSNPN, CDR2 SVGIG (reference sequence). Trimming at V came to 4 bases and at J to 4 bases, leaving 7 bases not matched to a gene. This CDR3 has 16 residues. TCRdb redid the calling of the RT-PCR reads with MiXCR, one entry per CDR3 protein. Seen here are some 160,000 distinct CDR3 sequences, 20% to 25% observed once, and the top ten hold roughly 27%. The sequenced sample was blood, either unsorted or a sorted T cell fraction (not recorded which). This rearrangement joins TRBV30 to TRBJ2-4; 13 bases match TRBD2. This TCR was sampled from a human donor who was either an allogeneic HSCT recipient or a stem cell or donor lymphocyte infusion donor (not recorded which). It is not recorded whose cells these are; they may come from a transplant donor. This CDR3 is CAWKGGGLAGKNIQYF. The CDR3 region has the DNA TGTGCCTGGAAAGGAGGGGGACTAGCGGGAAAAAACATTCAGTACTTC.